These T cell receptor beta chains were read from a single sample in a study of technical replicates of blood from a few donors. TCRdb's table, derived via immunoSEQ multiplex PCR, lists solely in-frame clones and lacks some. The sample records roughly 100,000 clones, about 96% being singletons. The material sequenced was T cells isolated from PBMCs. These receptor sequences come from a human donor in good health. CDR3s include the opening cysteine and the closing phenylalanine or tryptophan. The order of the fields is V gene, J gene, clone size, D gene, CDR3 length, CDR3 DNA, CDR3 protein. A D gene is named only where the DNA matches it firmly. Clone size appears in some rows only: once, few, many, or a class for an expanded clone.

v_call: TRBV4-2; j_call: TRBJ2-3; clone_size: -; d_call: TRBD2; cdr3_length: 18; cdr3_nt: TGTGCCAGCAGCCAAGAGATATCGGTAGCGGGGTTGCGAGATACGCAGTATTTT; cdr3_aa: CASSQEISVAGLRDTQYF
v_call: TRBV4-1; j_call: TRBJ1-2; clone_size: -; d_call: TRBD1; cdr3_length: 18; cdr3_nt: TGCGCCAGCAGCCAAGAGCAAGGCTACGAACGGACAGGGGATGGCTACACCTTC; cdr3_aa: CASSQEQGYERTGDGYTF
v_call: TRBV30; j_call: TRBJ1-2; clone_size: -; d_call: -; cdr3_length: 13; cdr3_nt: TGTGCCTGGAGTGGAGGAGCTAACTATGGCTACACCTTC; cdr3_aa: CAWSGGANYGYTF
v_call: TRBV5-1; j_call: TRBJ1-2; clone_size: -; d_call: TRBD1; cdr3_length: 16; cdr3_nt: TGCGCCAGCAGCTGGGAGACAGGGATTATGGACTATGGCTACACCTTC; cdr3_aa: CASSWETGIMDYGYTF
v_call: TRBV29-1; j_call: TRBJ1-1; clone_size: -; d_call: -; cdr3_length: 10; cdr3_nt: TGCAGCGTTCTCGGCTCGGGAGCTTTCTTT; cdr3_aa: CSVLGSGAFF
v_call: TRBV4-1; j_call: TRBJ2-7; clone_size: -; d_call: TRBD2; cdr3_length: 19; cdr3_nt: TGCGCCAGCAGCCAAGTCGAGACTAGCGCGCTTATGGGTCGCTACGAGCAGTACTTC; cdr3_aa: CASSQVETSALMGRYEQYF
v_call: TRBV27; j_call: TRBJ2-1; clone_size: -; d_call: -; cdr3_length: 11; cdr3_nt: TGTGCCAGCAGGATAGATTGGGAGCAGTTCTTC; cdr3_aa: CASRIDWEQFF
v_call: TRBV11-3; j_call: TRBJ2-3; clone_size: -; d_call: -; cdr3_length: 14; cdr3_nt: TGTGCCAGCAGCTTAGGGCAGTACACAGATACGCAGTATTTT; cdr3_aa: CASSLGQYTDTQYF
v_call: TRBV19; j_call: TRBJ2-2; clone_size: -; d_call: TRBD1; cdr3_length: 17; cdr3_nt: TGTGCCAGTAGTATAGATGTGGGGACAGGTTACACCGGGGAGCTGTTTTTT; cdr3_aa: CASSIDVGTGYTGELFF
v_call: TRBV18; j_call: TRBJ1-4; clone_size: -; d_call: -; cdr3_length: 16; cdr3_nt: TGTGCCAGCTCACGATCTCTGGACAGTTCGAATGAAAAACTGTTTTTT; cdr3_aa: CASSRSLDSSNEKLFF
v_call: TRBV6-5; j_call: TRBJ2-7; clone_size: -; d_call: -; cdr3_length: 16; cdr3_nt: TGTGCCAGCAGTTACTCGATGGGGCAGAGCGCCTACGAGCAGTACTTC; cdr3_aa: CASSYSMGQSAYEQYF
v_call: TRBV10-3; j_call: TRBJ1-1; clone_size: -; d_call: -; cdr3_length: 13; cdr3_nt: TGTGCCATCAGTGACCTTTTCAACACTGAAGCTTTCTTT; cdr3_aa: CAISDLFNTEAFF
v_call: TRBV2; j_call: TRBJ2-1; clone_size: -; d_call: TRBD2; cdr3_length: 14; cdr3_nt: TGTGCCAGCAGCCTGGTAAGCGGGGACAATGAGCAGTTCTTC; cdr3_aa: CASSLVSGDNEQFF
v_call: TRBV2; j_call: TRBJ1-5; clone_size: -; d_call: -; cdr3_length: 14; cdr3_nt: TGTGCCAGCAGTGAACAGGGGAGCAATCAGCCCCAGCATTTT; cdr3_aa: CASSEQGSNQPQHF
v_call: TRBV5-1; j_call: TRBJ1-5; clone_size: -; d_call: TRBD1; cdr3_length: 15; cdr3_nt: TGCGCCAGCAGCACTACAGGGGGCATATATCAGCCCCAGCATTTT; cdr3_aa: CASSTTGGIYQPQHF
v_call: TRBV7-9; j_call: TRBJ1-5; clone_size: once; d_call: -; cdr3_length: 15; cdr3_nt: TGTGCCAGCAGCTTAGTAAGCAACCCTCCCCAGCCCCAGCATTTT; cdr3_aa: CASSLVSNPPQPQHF
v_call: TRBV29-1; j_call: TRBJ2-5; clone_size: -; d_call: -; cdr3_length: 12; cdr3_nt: TGCAGCGCCCAGGACAGCCAAGAGACCCAGTACTTC; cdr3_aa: CSAQDSQETQYF
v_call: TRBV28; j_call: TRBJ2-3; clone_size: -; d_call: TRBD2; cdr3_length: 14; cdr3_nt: TGTGCCAGCAGTTTAGGGGGGGGCACAGATACGCAGTATTTT; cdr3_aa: CASSLGGGTDTQYF
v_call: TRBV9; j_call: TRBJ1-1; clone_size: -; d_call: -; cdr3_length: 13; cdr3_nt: TGTGCCAGCAGCGTAGTAGCCGATTCTGAAGCTTTCTTT; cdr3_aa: CASSVVADSEAFF
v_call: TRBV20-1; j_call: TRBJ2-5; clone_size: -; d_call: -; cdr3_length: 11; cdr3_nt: TGCAGCAGAGGGCGGGAAGGAACCCAGTACTTC; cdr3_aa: CSRGREGTQYF
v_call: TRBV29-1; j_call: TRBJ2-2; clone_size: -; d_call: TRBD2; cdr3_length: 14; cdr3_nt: TGCAGCGCGGAAACGGGAGGGCCGGCCGGGGAGCTGTTTTTT; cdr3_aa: CSAETGGPAGELFF
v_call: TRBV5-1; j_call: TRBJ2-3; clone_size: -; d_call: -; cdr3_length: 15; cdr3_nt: TGCGCCAGCAGCTTGGTGGGGCCTAGCACAGATACGCAGTATTTT; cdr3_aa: CASSLVGPSTDTQYF
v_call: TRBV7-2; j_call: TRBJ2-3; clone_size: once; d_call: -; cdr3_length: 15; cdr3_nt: TGTGCCAGCAGCTTAGGAGGGATTGAGACAGATACGCAGTATTTT; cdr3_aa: CASSLGGIETDTQYF
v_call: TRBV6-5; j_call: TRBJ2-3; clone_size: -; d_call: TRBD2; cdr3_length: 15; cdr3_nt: TGTGCCAGCAGGAGAGGACTAGCGGCCACAGATACGCAGTATTTT; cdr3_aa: CASRRGLAATDTQYF
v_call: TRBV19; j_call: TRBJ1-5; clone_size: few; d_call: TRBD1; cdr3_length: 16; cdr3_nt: TGTGCCAGTAGTACGGACAGGGGGCGCGTCTGGCAGCCCCAGCATTTT; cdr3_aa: CASSTDRGRVWQPQHF
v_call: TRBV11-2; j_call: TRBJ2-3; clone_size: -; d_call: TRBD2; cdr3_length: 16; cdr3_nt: TGTGCCAGCAGCCCATCCGATTTGCGGGAGGAAGATACGCAGTATTTT; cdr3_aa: CASSPSDLREEDTQYF
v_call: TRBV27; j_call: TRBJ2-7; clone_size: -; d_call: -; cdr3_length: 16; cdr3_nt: TGTGCCAGCAGTTTATCGTGGGGGCACAGCTCCTACGAGCAGTACTTC; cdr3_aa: CASSLSWGHSSYEQYF
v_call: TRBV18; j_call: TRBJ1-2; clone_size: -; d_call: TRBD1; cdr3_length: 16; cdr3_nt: TGTGCCAGCTCACCAAATGATCGAGGGACAGGCTATGGCTACACCTTC; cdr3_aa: CASSPNDRGTGYGYTF
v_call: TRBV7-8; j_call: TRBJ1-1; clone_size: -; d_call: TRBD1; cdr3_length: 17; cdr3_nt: TGTGCCAGCATCCCGACTCGACAGGGAACTATGAACACTGAAGCTTTCTTT; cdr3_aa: CASIPTRQGTMNTEAFF
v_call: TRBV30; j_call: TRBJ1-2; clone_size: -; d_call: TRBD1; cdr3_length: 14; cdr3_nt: TGTGCCTGGGAAGGGACAGGGGAAGTAAATGGCTACACCTTC; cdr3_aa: CAWEGTGEVNGYTF